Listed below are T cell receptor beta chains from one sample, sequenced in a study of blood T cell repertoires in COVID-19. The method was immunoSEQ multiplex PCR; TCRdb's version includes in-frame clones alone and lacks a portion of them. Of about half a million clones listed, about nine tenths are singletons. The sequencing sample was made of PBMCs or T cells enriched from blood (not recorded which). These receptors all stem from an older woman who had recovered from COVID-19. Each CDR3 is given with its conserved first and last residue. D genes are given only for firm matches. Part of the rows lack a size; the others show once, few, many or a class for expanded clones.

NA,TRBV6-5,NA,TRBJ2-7,TGTGCCAGCATGCACAGGATATACGAGCAGTACTTC,CASMHRIYEQYF
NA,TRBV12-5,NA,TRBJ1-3,TGTGCTAGTGGTTTGGTATTTAAGACAGTGGCTGGAAACACCATATATTTT,CASGLVFKTVAGNTIYF
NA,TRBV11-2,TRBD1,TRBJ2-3,TGTGCCAGCAGCACCCGGGACAGATACACAGATACGCAGTATTTT,CASSTRDRYTDTQYF
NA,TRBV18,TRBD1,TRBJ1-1,TGTGCCAGCTCACCACAGGTGCAGGGGGCTACTGAAGCTTTCTTT,CASSPQVQGATEAFF
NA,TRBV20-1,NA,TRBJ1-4,TGCAGTGCGAAACTCACTGAAAAACTGTTTTTT,CSAKLTEKLFF
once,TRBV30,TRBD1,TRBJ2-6,TGTGCCTGGAGTTCCACAGGGGTCGGGGCCAACGTCCTGACTTTC,CAWSSTGVGANVLTF
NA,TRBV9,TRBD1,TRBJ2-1,TGTGCCAGCAGCGTGCGCGGGGACAGGAATGAGCAGTTCTTC,CASSVRGDRNEQFF
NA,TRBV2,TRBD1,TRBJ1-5,TGTGCCAGCAGTGAGGGACAGTATCAGCCCCAGCATTTT,CASSEGQYQPQHF
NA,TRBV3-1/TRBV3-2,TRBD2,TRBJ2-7,TGTGCCAGCAGCCAAGGACTAGCGAGACTCTACGAGCAGTACTTC,CASSQGLARLYEQYF
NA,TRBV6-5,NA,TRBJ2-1,TGTGCCAGCAGTTACGTCGGAGGTACCAACAATGAGCAGTTCTTC,CASSYVGGTNNEQFF
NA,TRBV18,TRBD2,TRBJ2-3,TGTGCCAGCTCACCACCGGGGGGGGTTGCACAGAATACGCAGTATTTT,CASSPPGGVAQNTQYF
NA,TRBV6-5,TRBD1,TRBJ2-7,TGTGCCAGCAGCCTCGACAGGGGGTACGAGCAGTACTTC,CASSLDRGYEQYF
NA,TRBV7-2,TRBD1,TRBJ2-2,TGTGCCAGCAGCTTACCGACAGGGAAGAACACCGGGGAGCTGTTTTTT,CASSLPTGKNTGELFF
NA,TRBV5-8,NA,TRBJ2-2,TGTGCCAGCAGCTTGCGGCAGGGCTGGACCGGGGAGCTGTTTTTT,CASSLRQGWTGELFF
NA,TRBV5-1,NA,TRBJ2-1,TGCGCCAGCAGCCCAGGGGCAGAATACAATGAGCAGTTCTTC,CASSPGAEYNEQFF
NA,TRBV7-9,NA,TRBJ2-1,TGTGCCAGCAGCTTAGCGTTAGACTACAATGAGCAGTTCTTC,CASSLALDYNEQFF
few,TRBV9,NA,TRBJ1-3,TGTGCCAGCAGCGTAGGAGTGGGGGCGGTTGGAAACACCATATATTTT,CASSVGVGAVGNTIYF
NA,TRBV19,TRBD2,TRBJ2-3,TGTGCCTCTTGGCTAGCGGGGGAACTAGATACGCAGTATTTT,CASWLAGELDTQYF
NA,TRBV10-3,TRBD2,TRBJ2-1,TGTGCCATCAGTGAACTAGCGGGGAACAATGAGCAGTTCTTC,CAISELAGNNEQFF
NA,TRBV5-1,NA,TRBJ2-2,TGCGCCAGCAGCGTACAGGGTTCGAACACCGGGGAGCTGTTTTTT,CASSVQGSNTGELFF
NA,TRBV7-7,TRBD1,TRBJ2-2,TGTGCCAGCAGTCCTAGGACAGGGGGCAGCGGGGAGCTGTTTTTT,CASSPRTGGSGELFF
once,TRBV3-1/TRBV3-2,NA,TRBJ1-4,TGTGCCAGCAGCCAAGCCTTCCCGGGGGGGGTCGGGGAAAAACTGTTTTTT,CASSQAFPGGVGEKLFF
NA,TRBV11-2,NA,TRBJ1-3,TGTGCCAGCAGCTTTGGCAACTCTGGAAACACCATATATTTT,CASSFGNSGNTIYF
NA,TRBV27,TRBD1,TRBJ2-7,TGTGCCAGCAGTCCCCTGGGACAGGGCTCCTACGAGCAGTACTTC,CASSPLGQGSYEQYF
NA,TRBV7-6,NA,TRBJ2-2,TGTGCCAGCAGCGCCGGGGGGCGGGGGAACACCGGGGAGCTGTTTTTT,CASSAGGRGNTGELFF
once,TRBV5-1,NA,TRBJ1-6,TGCGCCAGCAGCTTGGATTACCCGTCGAGCTCCTATAATTCACCCCTCCACTTT,CASSLDYPSSSYNSPLHF
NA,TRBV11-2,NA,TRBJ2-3,TGTGCCAGCAGCTTAGGGGTCGGGTATACGCAGTATTTT,CASSLGVGYTQYF
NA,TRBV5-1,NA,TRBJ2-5,TGCGCCAGCAGCTTGGGACTAAGGGGGGGCGAGACCCAGTACTTC,CASSLGLRGGETQYF
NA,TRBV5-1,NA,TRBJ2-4,TGCGCCAGCAGCCCAGGACTGGAATCGGACATTCAGTACTTC,CASSPGLESDIQYF
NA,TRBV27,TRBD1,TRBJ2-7,TGTGCCAGCAGTGCCCGACGGGACAGGGTTGGCGAGCAGTACTTC,CASSARRDRVGEQYF
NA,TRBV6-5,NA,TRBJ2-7,TGTGCCAGCACGCGGACAGTTGGACCCTACGAGCAGTACTTC,CASTRTVGPYEQYF
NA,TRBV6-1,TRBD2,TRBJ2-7,TGTGCCAGCAGTGAGGGCGGCGGGAGTTACGAGCAGTACTTC,CASSEGGGSYEQYF
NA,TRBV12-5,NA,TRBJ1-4,TGTGCTAGTGGTTCCCCACTTGCAACTAATGAAAAACTGTTTTTT,CASGSPLATNEKLFF
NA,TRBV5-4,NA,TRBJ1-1,TGTGCCAGCAGCTTCCCCGACAGGAACACTGAAGCTTTCTTT,CASSFPDRNTEAFF
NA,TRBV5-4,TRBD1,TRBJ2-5,TGTGCCAGCAGCTCCGGGACAGATGACCGGGAGACCCAGTACTTC,CASSSGTDDRETQYF
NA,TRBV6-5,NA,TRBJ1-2,TGTGCCAGCAGTTACTCATCCAGGGGCTATGGCTACACCTTC,CASSYSSRGYGYTF
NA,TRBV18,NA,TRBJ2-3,TGTGCCAGCTCACCAGGGTCAGCGAGCACAGATACGCAGTATTTT,CASSPGSASTDTQYF
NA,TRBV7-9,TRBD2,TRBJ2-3,TGTGCCAGCAGGAGAGGGACTAGTCATTGGGATACGCAGTATTTT,CASRRGTSHWDTQYF
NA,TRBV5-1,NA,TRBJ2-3,TGCGCCAGCAGCCGTCCCGAGGGAACCGCAGATACGCAGTATTTT,CASSRPEGTADTQYF
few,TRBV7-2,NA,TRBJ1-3,TGTGCCAGCAGCTCTCCCGGAAACACCATATATTTT,CASSSPGNTIYF
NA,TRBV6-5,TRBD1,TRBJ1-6,TGTGCCAGTCGGACAGGAGATAATTCACCCCTCCACTTT,CASRTGDNSPLHF
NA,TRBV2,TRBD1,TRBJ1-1,TGTGCCAGCAGGAGACAGGGGGCGAATGAAGCTTTCTTT,CASRRQGANEAFF
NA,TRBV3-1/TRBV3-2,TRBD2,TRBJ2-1,TGTGCCAGCAGCCAAGGGACTAGCGGGGGGAATGAGCAGTTCTTC,CASSQGTSGGNEQFF
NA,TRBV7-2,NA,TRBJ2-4,TGTGCCAGCAGCTTAAATCAAATAAACATTCAGTACTTC,CASSLNQINIQYF
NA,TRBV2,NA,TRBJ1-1,TGTGCCAGCAGGAAAAGCGTCGTAACTGAAGCTTTCTTT,CASRKSVVTEAFF